Sequencing of this T cell receptor (beta chain) was carried out in a study of T cells in Graves' hyperthyroidism and ophthalmopathy. Researchers amplified the TCR beta CDR3 regions from RNA transcripts. Researchers ran a first-round RT-PCR on the TCR CDR3 using the HTBI primer set. MiXCR was run by TCRdb on the multiplex PCR reads, yielding one entry per CDR3 protein. Here the sample spans 550,000 to 800,000 distinct CDR3 sequences, 15% to 20% being singletons. General study findings and limits: Blood also showed most of the thyroid clonotypes that were expanded above 0.001.

Concerning this clonotype: Its specificity is not known. This clone may be a read error of a much larger clone one base away.

This CDR3 contains 16 residues. V trimming: 4 bases; J trimming: 7 bases; junction bases outside the gene matches: 9. Germline CDR1 SGHRS, CDR2 YFSETQ. This TCR came from a man over 45 with Graves' hyperthyroidism. Sequencing was done on a sample of blood. This chain links TRBV5-1 with TRBJ2-1, with 12 bases matching TRBD2. This CDR3 is CASSLILAGGGNEQFF. As DNA, the CDR3 is TGCGCCAGCAGCCTGATACTAGCGGGAGGAGGGAATGAGCAGTTCTTC.